This TCR beta chain appears in the sequencing data of a study of CD4 and CD8 cells across lung adenocarcinoma regions (dated by TCRdb to between 2017 and 2018). Study-wide context: The study examined intratumor heterogeneity of the T cell receptor repertoire by comparing tumor centers with tumor margins.

Patients with localized lung adenocarcinoma, a subtype of non-small cell lung cancer, were used as donors. Samples were obtained from the margins of localized lung adenocarcinomas. For TCR repertoire analysis, CD8+ T cells from tumor tissue were profiled separately from CD4+ T cells. In regard to this clonotype: Its antigen has not been determined. No base-level quality is on record; no much larger clone is a single base apart.

The library came from PCR. Sequencing was carried out with a HiSeq X Ten. TCRdb reprocessed the public reads (quality trimming at Q25 with fastp, clone calling with MiXCR) and kept in-frame beta chains. Rows with one shared CDR3 protein collapse into an entry with the most common genes and DNA. The sample table lists about 11,000 distinct CDR3 sequences, 59% of them with a count of one. The biggest ten clones account for less than 90% of the sample. The CDR3, cysteine through phenylalanine, is 15 amino acids long. Kept here is only the CDR3 DNA, which spans 45 bases and is read in frame from base 1. Trimming removed 4 bases from V and 3 bases from J, leaving 13 bases between the germline ends. Via the germline V gene, CDR1 is MNHNS and CDR2 SASEGT.

The rearranged chain carries TRBV6-1 and TRBJ2-1; D gene: possibly TRBD2, on 5 matching bases. This sequence was found in a male donor with lung adenocarcinoma. The CD4 and CD8 labels of this study may be unreliable. Material: CD8+ T cells from the margin of a lung tumor. Interpreted using the paper, the cell subset or site label stands for: tumor margin region. At the DNA level, the sequence is TGTGCCAGCAGTGGCCTCAGCGGCGACTACAATGAGCAGTTCTTC. It translates as CASSGLSGDYNEQFF.